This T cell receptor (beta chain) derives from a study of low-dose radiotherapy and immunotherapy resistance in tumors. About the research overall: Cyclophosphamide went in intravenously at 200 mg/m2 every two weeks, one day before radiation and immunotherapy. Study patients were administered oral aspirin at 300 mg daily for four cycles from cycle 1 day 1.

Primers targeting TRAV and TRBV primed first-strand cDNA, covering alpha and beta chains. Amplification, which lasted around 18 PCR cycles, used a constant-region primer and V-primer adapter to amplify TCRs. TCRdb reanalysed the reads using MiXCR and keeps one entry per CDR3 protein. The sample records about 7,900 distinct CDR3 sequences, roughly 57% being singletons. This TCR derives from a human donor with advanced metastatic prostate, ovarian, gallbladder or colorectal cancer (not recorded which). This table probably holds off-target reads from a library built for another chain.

Written as DNA, the CDR3 is TGCGCCAGCAGCTCCCGGACAGGATGGGTAATGAACACTGAAGCTTTCTTT. Translated, it gives CASSSRTGWVMNTEAFF. V gene TRBV5-1 combines with J gene TRBJ1-1, with 7 nucleotides matching TRBD1. The CDR3 has 17 residues. CDR1 and CDR2 (germline): SGHRS, YFSETQ. The trim removed 3 bases at V and 0 bases at J, leaving 11 bases unmatched.